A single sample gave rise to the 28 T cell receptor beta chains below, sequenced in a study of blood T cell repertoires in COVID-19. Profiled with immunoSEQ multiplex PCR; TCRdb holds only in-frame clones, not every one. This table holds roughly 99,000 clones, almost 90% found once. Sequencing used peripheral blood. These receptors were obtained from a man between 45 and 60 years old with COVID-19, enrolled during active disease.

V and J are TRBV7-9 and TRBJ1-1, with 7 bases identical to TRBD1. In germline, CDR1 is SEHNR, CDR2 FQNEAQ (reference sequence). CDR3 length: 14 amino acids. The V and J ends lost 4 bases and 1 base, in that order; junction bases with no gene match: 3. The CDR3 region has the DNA TGTGCCAGCAGCTCAAGGACAGGGAACACTGAAGCTTTCTTT. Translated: CASSSRTGNTEAFF.

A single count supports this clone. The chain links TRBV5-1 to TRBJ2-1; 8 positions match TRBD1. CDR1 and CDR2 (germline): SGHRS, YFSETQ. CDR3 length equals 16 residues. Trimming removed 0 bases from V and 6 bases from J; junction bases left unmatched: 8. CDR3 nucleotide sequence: TGCGCCAGCAGCTTGGTTGGGACAGGTCTATTCAATGAGCAGTTCTTC. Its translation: CASSLVGTGLFNEQFF.

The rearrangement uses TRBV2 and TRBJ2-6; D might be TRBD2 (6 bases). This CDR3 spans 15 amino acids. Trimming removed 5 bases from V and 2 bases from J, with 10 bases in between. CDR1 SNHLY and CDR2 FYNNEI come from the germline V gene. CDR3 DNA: TGTGCCAGCAGTCCTGGGGAGGCTGGGGCCAACGTCCTGACTTTC. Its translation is CASSPGEAGANVLTF. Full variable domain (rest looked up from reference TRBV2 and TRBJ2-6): EPEVTQTPSHQVTQMGQEVILRCVPISNHLYFYWYRQILGQKVEFLVSFYNNEISEKSEIFDDQFSVERPDGSNFTLKIRSTKLEDSAMYFCASSPGEAGANVLTFGAGSRLTVL.

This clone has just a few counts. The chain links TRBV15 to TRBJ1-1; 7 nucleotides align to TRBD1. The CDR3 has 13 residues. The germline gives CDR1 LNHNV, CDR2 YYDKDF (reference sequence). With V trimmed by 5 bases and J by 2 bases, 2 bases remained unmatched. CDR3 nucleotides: TGTGCCACCAGCGGGACAGTAAACACTGAAGCTTTCTTT. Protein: CATSGTVNTEAFF.

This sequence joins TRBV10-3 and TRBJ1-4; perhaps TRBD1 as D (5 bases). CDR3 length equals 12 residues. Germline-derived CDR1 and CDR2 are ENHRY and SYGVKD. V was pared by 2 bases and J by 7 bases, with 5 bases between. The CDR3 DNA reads TGTGCCATCAGTGAGCAGGGTGAAAAACTGTTTTTT. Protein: CAISEQGEKLFF.

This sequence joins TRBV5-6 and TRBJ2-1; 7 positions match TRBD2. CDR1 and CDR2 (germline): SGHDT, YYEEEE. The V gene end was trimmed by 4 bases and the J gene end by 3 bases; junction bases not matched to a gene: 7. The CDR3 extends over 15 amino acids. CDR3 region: CASSPRLALYNEQFF. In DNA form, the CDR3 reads TGTGCCAGCAGCCCCCGACTAGCCCTCTACAATGAGCAGTTCTTC.

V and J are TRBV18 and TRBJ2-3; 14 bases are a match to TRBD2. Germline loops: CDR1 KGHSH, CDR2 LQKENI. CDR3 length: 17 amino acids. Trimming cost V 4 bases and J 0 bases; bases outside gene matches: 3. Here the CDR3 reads CASSRTSGGPSTDTQYF. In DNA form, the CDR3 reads TGTGCCAGCTCACGGACTAGCGGGGGGCCTAGCACAGATACGCAGTATTTT.

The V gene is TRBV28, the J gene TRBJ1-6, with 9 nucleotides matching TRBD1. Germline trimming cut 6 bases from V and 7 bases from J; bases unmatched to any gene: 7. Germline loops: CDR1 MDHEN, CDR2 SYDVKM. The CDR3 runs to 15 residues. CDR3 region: CASRTGQGRNSPLHF. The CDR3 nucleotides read TGTGCCAGCAGAACGGGACAGGGCAGGAATTCACCCCTCCACTTT. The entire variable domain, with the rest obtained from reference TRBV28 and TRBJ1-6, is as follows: DVKVTQSSRYLVKRTGEKVFLECVQDMDHENMFWYRQDPGLGLRLIYFSYDVKMKEKGDIPEGYSVSREKKERFSLILESASTNQTSMYLCASRTGQGRNSPLHFGNGTRLTVT.

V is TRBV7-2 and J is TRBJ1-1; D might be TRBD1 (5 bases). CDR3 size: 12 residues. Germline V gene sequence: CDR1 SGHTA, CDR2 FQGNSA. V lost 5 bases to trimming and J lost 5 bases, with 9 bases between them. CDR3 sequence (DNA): TGTGCCAGCAGCCGGGGGGGGACTGAAGCTTTCTTT. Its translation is CASSRGGTEAFF.

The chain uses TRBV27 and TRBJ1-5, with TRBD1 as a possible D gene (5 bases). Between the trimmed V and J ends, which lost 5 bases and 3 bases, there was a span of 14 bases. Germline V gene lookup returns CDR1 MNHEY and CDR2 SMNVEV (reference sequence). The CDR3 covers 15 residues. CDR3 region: CASSPQGTINQPQHF. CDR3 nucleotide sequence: TGTGCCAGCAGTCCCCAGGGAACTATCAATCAGCCCCAGCATTTT.

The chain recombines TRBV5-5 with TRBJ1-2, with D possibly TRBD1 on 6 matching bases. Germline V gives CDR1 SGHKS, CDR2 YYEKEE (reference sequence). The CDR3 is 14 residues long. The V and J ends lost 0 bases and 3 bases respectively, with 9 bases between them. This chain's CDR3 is CASSLVPGDYGYTF. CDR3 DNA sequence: TGTGCCAGCAGCTTGGTTCCAGGGGACTATGGCTACACCTTC.

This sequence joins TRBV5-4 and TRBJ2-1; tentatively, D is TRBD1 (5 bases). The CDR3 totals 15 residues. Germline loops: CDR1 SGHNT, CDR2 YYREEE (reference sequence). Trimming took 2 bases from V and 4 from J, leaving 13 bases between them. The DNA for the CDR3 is TGTGCCAGCAGCTTCATGACAGAAGTATACAATGAGCAGTTCTTC. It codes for CASSFMTEVYNEQFF.

The CDR3 sequence is CASSLSGTNGYTF. CDR3 nucleotide sequence: TGTGCCAGCTCCCTCTCCGGGACAAATGGCTACACCTTC. V gene TRBV6-5 combines with J gene TRBJ1-2; maybe TRBD1 (6 bases). The CDR3 length is 13 residues. The ends were cut back, 8 bases at V and 6 bases at J, with 16 bases in the middle. CDR1 MNHEY and CDR2 SVGAGI come from the germline V gene.

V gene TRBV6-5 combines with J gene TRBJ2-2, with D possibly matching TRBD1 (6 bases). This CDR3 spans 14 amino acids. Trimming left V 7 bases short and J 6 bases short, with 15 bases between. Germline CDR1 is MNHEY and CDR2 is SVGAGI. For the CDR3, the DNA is TGTGCCAGCACCCGACAGGCCTACCCCGGGGAGCTGTTTTTT. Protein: CASTRQAYPGELFF.

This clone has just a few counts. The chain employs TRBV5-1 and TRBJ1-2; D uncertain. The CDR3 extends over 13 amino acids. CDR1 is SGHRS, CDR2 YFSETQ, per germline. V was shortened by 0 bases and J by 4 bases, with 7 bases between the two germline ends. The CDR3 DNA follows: TGCGCCAGCAGCTTGGCCGCGAGCTATGGCTACACCTTC. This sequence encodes CASSLAASYGYTF.

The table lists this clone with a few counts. The DNA for the CDR3 is TGCGCCAGCAGCTTGGGACAGACCTCCTACAATGAGCAGTTCTTC. As protein: CASSLGQTSYNEQFF. The chain recombines TRBV5-1 with TRBJ2-1; the D gene is possibly TRBD1 (5 bases). The V gene's germline CDR1 is SGHRS and CDR2 YFSETQ. With 0 bases removed from V and 0 bases from J, the gap between germline ends came to 7 bases. The CDR3 has 15 amino acids.

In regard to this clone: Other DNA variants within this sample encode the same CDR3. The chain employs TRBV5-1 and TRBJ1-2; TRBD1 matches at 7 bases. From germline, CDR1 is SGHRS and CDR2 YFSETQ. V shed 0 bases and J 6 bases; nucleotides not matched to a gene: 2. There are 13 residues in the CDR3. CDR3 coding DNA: TGCGCCAGCAGCTTGGGACAGGGAGATGGCTACACCTTC. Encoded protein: CASSLGQGDGYTF.

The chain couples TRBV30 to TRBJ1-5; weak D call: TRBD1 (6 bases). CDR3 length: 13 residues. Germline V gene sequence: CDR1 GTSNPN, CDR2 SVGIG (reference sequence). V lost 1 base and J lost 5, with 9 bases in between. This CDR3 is CAWSGGLHQPQHF. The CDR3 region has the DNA TGTGCCTGGAGTGGGGGGCTTCATCAGCCCCAGCATTTT. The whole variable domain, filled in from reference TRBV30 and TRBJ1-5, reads SQTIHQWPATLVQPVGSPLSLECTVEGTSNPNLYWYRQAAGRGLQLLFYSVGIGQISSEVPQNLSASRPQDRQFILSSKKLLLSDSGFYLCAWSGGLHQPQHFGDGTRLSIL.

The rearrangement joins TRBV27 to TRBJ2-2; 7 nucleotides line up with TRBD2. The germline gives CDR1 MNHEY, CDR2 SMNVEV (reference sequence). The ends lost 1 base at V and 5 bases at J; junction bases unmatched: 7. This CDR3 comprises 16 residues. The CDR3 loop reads CASSLLKLGGTGELFF. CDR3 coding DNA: TGTGCCAGCAGTTTATTAAAGCTGGGGGGGACCGGGGAGCTGTTTTTT.

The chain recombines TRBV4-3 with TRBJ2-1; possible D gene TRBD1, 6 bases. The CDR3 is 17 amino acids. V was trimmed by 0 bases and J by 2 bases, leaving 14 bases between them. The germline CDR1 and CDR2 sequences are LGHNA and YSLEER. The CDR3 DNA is TGCGCCAGCAGCCAAGATCTTGGTGGGGGCACCTACAATGAGCAGTTCTTC. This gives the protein CASSQDLGGGTYNEQFF.

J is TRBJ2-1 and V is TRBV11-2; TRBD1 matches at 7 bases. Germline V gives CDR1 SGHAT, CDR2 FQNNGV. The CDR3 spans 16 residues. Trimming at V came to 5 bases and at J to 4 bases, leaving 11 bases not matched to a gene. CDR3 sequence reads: CASSINRGDAYNEQFF. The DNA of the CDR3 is TGTGCCAGCAGCATAAACAGGGGAGATGCTTACAATGAGCAGTTCTTC.

The CDR3 DNA sequence: TGCGCCAGCAGTTCTGGCGGGGGGCCAACCGGGGAGCTGTTTTTT. Translating gives CASSSGGGPTGELFF. This chain uses TRBV5-1 with TRBJ2-2; TRBD2 aligns across 8 bases. V lost 5 bases, J lost 5 bases, and 8 bases stayed unmatched. CDR3 length equals 15 residues. CDR1 is SGHRS, CDR2 YFSETQ, per germline.

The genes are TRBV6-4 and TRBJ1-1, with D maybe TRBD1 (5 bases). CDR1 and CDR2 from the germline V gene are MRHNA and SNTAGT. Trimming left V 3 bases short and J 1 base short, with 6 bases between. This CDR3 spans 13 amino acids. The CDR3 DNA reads TGTGCCAGCAGTGAGACAGCGAACACTGAAGCTTTCTTT. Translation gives CASSETANTEAFF.

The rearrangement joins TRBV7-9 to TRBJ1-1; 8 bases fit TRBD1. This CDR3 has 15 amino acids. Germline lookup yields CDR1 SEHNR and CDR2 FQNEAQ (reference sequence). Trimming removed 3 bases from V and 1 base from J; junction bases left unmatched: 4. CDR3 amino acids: CASSFQGAGNTEAFF. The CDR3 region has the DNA TGTGCCAGCAGCTTCCAGGGGGCGGGGAACACTGAAGCTTTCTTT.

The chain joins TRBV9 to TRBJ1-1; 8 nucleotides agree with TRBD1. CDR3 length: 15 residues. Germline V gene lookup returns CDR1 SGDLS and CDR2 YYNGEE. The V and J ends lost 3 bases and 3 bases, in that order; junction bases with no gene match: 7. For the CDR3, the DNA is TGTGCCAGCAGCGCTGGGACAGGCGGATACACTGAAGCTTTCTTT. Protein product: CASSAGTGGYTEAFF.

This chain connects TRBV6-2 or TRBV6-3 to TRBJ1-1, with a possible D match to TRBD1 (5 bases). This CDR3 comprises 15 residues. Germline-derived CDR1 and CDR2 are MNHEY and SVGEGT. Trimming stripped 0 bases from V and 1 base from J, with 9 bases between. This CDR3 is CASSYSYRKNTEAFF. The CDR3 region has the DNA TGTGCCAGCAGTTACTCGTACAGGAAGAACACTGAAGCTTTCTTT.

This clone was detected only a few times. CDR3 sequence (DNA): TGTGCCAGCCGTCGGGGGGGCTTTAATGAAAAACTGTTTTTT. Translating gives CASRRGGFNEKLFF. The chain joins TRBV27 to TRBJ1-4; D possibly corresponds to TRBD1 (6 bases). Trimming took 8 bases from V and 4 from J, leaving 14 bases between them. Germline V lookup: CDR1 MNHEY, CDR2 SMNVEV (reference sequence). The CDR3 covers 14 residues.

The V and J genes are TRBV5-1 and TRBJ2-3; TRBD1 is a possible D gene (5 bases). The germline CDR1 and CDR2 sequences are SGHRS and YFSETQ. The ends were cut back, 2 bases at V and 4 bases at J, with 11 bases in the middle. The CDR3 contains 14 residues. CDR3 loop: CASSLGLGADTQYF. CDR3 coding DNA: TGCGCCAGCAGCTTAGGCCTAGGGGCAGATACGCAGTATTTT.